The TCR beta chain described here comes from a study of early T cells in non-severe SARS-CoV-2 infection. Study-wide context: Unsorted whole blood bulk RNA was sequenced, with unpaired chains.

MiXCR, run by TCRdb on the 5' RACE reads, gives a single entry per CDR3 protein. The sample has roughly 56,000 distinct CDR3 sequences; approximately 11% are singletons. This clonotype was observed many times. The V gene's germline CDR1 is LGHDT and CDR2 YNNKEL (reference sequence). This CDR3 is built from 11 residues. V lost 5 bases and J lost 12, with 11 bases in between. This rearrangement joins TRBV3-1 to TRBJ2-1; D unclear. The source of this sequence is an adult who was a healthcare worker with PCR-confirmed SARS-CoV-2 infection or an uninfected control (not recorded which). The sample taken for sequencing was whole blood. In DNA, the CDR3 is TGTGCCAGCAGCTCGCCCAGTGTGCAGTTCTTC. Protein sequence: CASSSPSVQFF.